The 20 T cell receptor beta chains in this list originate from one sample, sequenced in a study of vaccination effects on CD4 cells after COVID-19. Antigens of these TCRs are unknown. Following an approximately 10-day culture, CD4+ T cells were purified. The protocol was immunoSEQ multiplex PCR, while the TCRdb copy is restricted to in-frame clones and leaves out a portion. The profile shows under 40,000 clones, 68% of them singletons. The starting material was CD4+ T cells from PBMCs cultured without peptide, obtained before COVID-19 vaccination. Every receptor here comes from a human donor who received a COVID-19 vaccine.

This clone was detected a few times. The chain uses TRBV12-5 and TRBJ2-3; TRBD1 is a possible D gene (6 bases). The V end was cut by 6 bases, the J end by 3 bases, with 13 bases between. The CDR3 has 14 residues. Per germline, CDR1 LGHNT and CDR2 FRNRAP. DNA of the CDR3: TGTGCTAGTGGGGCAGGGGCTAGGACAGATACGCAGTATTTT. Translated, it gives CASGAGARTDTQYF.

The chain links TRBV7-2 to TRBJ2-3, with a tentative D call TRBD1 (5 bases). Looked up from germline, CDR1 is SGHTA and CDR2 is FQGNSA. This CDR3 comprises 14 residues. V lost 4 bases to trimming and J lost 7 bases, with 15 bases between them. The CDR3 here is CASSSLAQGNTQYF. The CDR3 DNA sequence: TGTGCCAGCAGCTCCTTGGCCCAGGGTAATACGCAGTATTTT.

The V gene is TRBV18, the J gene TRBJ2-3; maybe TRBD1 (5 bases). CDR3 length: 14 amino acids. The germline V and J ends were trimmed by 3 bases and 5 bases, with 12 bases remaining between them. The germline V gene has CDR1 KGHSH and CDR2 LQKENI. Here the CDR3 reads CASSPQTAEDTQYF. In DNA, the CDR3 is TGTGCCAGCTCACCGCAGACAGCCGAAGATACGCAGTATTTT.

This rearrangement joins TRBV5-8 to TRBJ2-7, with D perhaps matching TRBD1 (6 bases). The ends were cut back, 3 bases at V and 0 bases at J, with 13 bases in the middle. CDR3 size: 15 residues. The germline V gene has CDR1 SGHTS and CDR2 YDEGEE. CDR3 sequence (DNA): TGTGCCAGCAGCTCGGACAGAACGAGCTCCTACGAGCAGTACTTC. It translates to CASSSDRTSSYEQYF.

This clone came up a few times. This rearrangement joins TRBV3-1 (or the pseudogene TRBV3-2) to TRBJ2-1; a possible D gene is TRBD2 (6 bases). With 3 bases removed from V and 5 bases from J, the gap between germline ends came to 17 bases. The CDR3 contains 16 residues. CDR1 is LGHDT, CDR2 YNNKEL, per germline (reference sequence). CDR3: CASSHQSLSGNNEQFF. Here the CDR3 DNA reads TGTGCCAGCAGCCACCAAAGCCTTAGCGGAAACAATGAGCAGTTCTTC.

As regards this clone: The junction departs from the called germline gene at one end, perhaps through a read error. The V call is TRBV6-1, the J call TRBJ2-3, with 9 bases that match TRBD2. The CDR3 loop spans 15 amino acids. Germline CDR1 and CDR2: MNHNS and SASEGT. Here the CDR3 reads CASSEAGTSIDTQYF. CDR3 nucleotide sequence: TGTGCCAGCAGTGAGGCCGGGACTAGCATAGATACGCAGTATTTT.

The chain is built from TRBV18 and TRBJ2-7; no reliable D call. The CDR3 runs to 13 residues. Germline assignment: CDR1 KGHSH and CDR2 LQKENI. The V gene lost 3 bases and the J gene lost 3 bases, with 9 bases spanning the gap. CDR3 in DNA: TGTGCCAGCTCACCCTCAATAAACTACGAGCAGTACTTC. Translation: CASSPSINYEQYF.

This clone was seen more than once but under ten times. CDR3 amino acids: CASSQVRVTDRGIETQYF. The CDR3 DNA sequence: TGTGCCAGCAGCCAAGTAAGGGTCACGGACAGGGGGATCGAGACCCAGTACTTC. This chain connects TRBV4-2 to TRBJ2-5, with 10 bases aligning to TRBD1. The germline CDR1 and CDR2 sequences are LGHNA and YNFKEQ. The CDR3 consists of 18 residues. Unmatched junction bases numbered 13, after V lost 1 base and J lost 5 bases.

Here the CDR3 DNA reads TGTGCCAGCAGGCTGACAGGTCGGAACACTGAAGCTTTCTTT. This codes for CASRLTGRNTEAFF. The rearrangement links TRBV2 to TRBJ1-1; perhaps TRBD1 as D (6 bases). The CDR3 has 14 amino acids. The germline gives CDR1 SNHLY, CDR2 FYNNEI. The V and J ends lost 6 bases and 1 base respectively, with 12 bases between them.

The chain employs TRBV6-5 and TRBJ2-7, with a possible D match to TRBD2 (5 bases). CDR3 length: 15 amino acids. Trimming took off 0 bases at V and 2 bases at J, with 11 bases between the two ends. From germline, CDR1 is MNHEY and CDR2 SVGAGI. Written as DNA, the CDR3 is TGTGCCAGCAGTTACTCGGCAGGACTCCCCTACGAGCAGTACTTC. It translates to CASSYSAGLPYEQYF.

V gene TRBV7-9 combines with J gene TRBJ2-1, with 8 positions matching TRBD1. J gave up 2 bases and V 5 bases, and 8 bases lay outside the gene matches. From germline, CDR1 is SEHNR and CDR2 FQNEAQ (reference sequence). The CDR3 contains 16 residues. As DNA, the CDR3 is TGTGCCAGCAGCGAAGACGGGACAGGAACCTACAATGAGCAGTTCTTC. This codes for CASSEDGTGTYNEQFF.

The CDR3 DNA reads as TGTGCCAGCATCGGGCCAGGGAACCATGGCTACACCTTC. Translation gives CASIGPGNHGYTF. This chain links TRBV6-5 with TRBJ1-2; possible D gene TRBD1, 5 bases. V lost 7 bases and J 6 bases, leaving 15 bases between the germline ends. This CDR3 is 13 amino acids long. Germline lookup yields CDR1 MNHEY and CDR2 SVGAGI.

This clone was picked up a small number of times. The chain joins TRBV24-1 to TRBJ1-1, with a weak D call TRBD1 (5 bases). Germline V gene lookup returns CDR1 KGHDR and CDR2 SFDVKD. There are 13 residues in the CDR3. Trimming removed 7 bases at V and 1 base at J, with 9 bases between. This CDR3 is CATRGLGNTEAFF. In DNA form, the CDR3 reads TGTGCCACCAGGGGGCTGGGGAACACTGAAGCTTTCTTT.

V usage is TRBV5-8 and J usage is TRBJ1-6; D unclear. The germline gives CDR1 SGHTS, CDR2 YDEGEE. This CDR3 has 14 residues. The V and J ends lost 4 bases and 4 bases respectively, with 9 bases between them. CDR3 DNA sequence: TGTGCCAGCAGCACGGGAATATATAATTCACCCCTCCACTTT. Translated, it gives CASSTGIYNSPLHF.

This chain uses TRBV4-1 with TRBJ2-3, with 12 bases fitting TRBD2. The CDR3 is 17 amino acids. Trimming at V came to 1 base and at J to 5 bases, leaving 7 bases not matched to a gene. CDR1 is MGHRA, CDR2 YSYEKL, per germline. CDR3 bases: TGCGCCAGCAGCCAAGGTCAACCGACTAGCGGGGGAGATACGCAGTATTTT. This encodes CASSQGQPTSGGDTQYF.

The J gene is TRBJ2-7, the V gene TRBV19; D gene ambiguous. Germline CDR1 reads LNHDA; CDR2 reads SQIVND (reference sequence). The CDR3 extends over 12 amino acids. Trimming cost V 6 bases and J 2 bases, with 8 bases left between them. The CDR3 region has the DNA TGTGCCAGTAGGGCAGGAACCTACGAGCAGTACTTC. Amino acid sequence: CASRAGTYEQYF.

The rearrangement joins TRBV5-1 to TRBJ1-2, with D hard to call. This CDR3 is built from 11 residues. Germline V gives CDR1 SGHRS, CDR2 YFSETQ. The V gene lost 4 bases and the J gene lost 12 bases, with 13 bases spanning the gap. CDR3 loop: CASSDNPQDTF. The CDR3 nucleotides read TGCGCCAGCAGCGATAATCCCCAGGACACCTTC.

The chain uses TRBV9 and TRBJ2-1; D possibly corresponds to TRBD1 (5 bases). Germline assignment: CDR1 SGDLS and CDR2 YYNGEE. This CDR3 comprises 15 residues. The V and J ends lost 2 bases and 6 bases respectively, with 15 bases between them. This chain's CDR3 is CASSVGGTGFNEQFF. The CDR3 region has the DNA TGTGCCAGCAGCGTGGGCGGAACAGGCTTCAATGAGCAGTTCTTC.

This chain connects TRBV5-1 to TRBJ1-5, with D perhaps matching TRBD1 (5 bases). Trimming pared 1 base from V and 4 bases from J, leaving 9 bases between. CDR3 size: 14 residues. CDR1 and CDR2 from the germline V gene are SGHRS and YFSETQ. This CDR3 is CASSLSGANQPQHF. The DNA for the CDR3 is TGCGCCAGCAGCTTGAGCGGGGCGAATCAGCCCCAGCATTTT.

The chain recombines TRBV6-4 with TRBJ2-4; D unclear. The V gene's germline CDR1 is MRHNA and CDR2 SNTAGT. The CDR3 has 11 residues. Trimming shortened V by 2 bases and J by 8 bases, and 4 bases separated the two germline ends. The DNA of the CDR3 is TGTGCCAGCAGTGACGGATACATTCAGTACTTC. The encoded protein is CASSDGYIQYF.